This T cell receptor (beta chain) was observed in a study of cytomegalovirus exposure and HLA in healthy donors. Study conclusions and caveats: The study flagged about 150 TCR beta chains as cytomegalovirus-associated.

Concerning this clone itself: Its antigen is unknown.

The PCR was carried out with 60 Vbeta primers and 13 Jbeta primers. TCRdb keeps only in-frame clones here, not all; method: immunoSEQ multiplex PCR. In the table there are about 150,000 clones, roughly 60% of which are singletons. The germline V gene has CDR1 SGHTS and CDR2 YDEGEE. This CDR3 has 15 amino acids. V was clipped by 3 bases and J by 4 bases; unmatched bases: 8. The genes are TRBV5-8 and TRBJ1-1; 8 bases are a match to TRBD1. Sequencing input: PBMCs. The TCR comes from a woman aged 35 to 49 in good health and CMV-seronegative. In nucleotides, the CDR3 is TGTGCCAGCAGCTATCAGGGGGCCCCACTCACTGAAGCTTTCTTT. Protein product: CASSYQGAPLTEAFF.